Following are 7 T cell receptor beta chains from one sample sequenced in a study of graft-versus-host responses after intestinal transplantation. Method: immunoSEQ multiplex PCR; TCRdb's copy keeps in-frame clones and lacks some. The sample carries 20,000 to 30,000 clones, roughly 90% recorded once. The sample here was PBMCs, taken about 41 days after intestinal transplant. The receptors were sampled from a human patient who received an intestinal transplant, so some T cells may come from the graft donor.

The chain carries TRBV28 and TRBJ2-7, with 14 nucleotides matching TRBD2. J was trimmed by 5 bases and V by 7 bases; bases with no gene match: 10. From germline, CDR1 is MDHEN and CDR2 SYDVKM. The CDR3 is made up of 16 amino acids. CDR3 DNA: TGTGCCAGCATCGGACTAGCGGGAGGTCCACCTAACGAGCAGTACTTC. Translation gives CASIGLAGGPPNEQYF.

This clone was recorded once. The rearrangement uses TRBV28 and TRBJ1-1, with 7 bases aligning to TRBD1. Germline CDR1 reads MDHEN; CDR2 reads SYDVKM. The CDR3 has 16 residues. V shed 3 bases and J 4 bases; nucleotides not matched to a gene: 11. The CDR3 reads CASSLLETGSGTEAFF. Written as DNA, the CDR3 is TGTGCCAGCAGTTTGCTGGAGACAGGGTCGGGCACTGAAGCTTTCTTT.

The CDR3 DNA is TGTGCCAGCAGCTTAGATAGGACAGGGGTCCACAATGAGCAGTTCTTC. This encodes CASSLDRTGVHNEQFF. V usage is TRBV11-3 and J usage is TRBJ2-1; 9 bases line up with TRBD1. This CDR3 contains 16 residues. The J segment lost 5 bases and the V segment lost 0 bases, leaving 5 bases of the junction unmatched. CDR1 and CDR2 (germline): SGHNT, YENEEA.

The chain recombines TRBV19 with TRBJ1-1; D unclear. This CDR3 has 16 residues. CDR1 and CDR2 (germline): LNHDA, SQIVND (reference sequence). Trimming shortened V by 1 base and J by 7 bases, and 19 bases separated the two germline ends. This CDR3 is CASSIVFPGKENEAFF. Here the CDR3 DNA reads TGTGCCAGTAGTATAGTTTTTCCGGGGAAGGAGAATGAAGCTTTCTTT.

This rearrangement joins TRBV11-2 to TRBJ2-3; D is possibly TRBD2 (5 bases). The germline V gene encodes CDR1 SGHAT and CDR2 FQNNGV. The CDR3 is made up of 17 amino acids. Trimming removed 4 bases from V and 0 bases from J, with 17 bases in between. The CDR3: CASSSIRQRLSTDTQYF. The CDR3, as DNA: TGTGCCAGCAGCTCCATTCGGCAGCGGCTGAGCACAGATACGCAGTATTTT. Together with reference TRBV11-2 and TRBJ2-3, the CDR3 gives the full variable domain: EAGVAQSPRYKIIEKRQSVAFWCNPISGHATLYWYQQILGQGPKLLIQFQNNGVVDDSQLPKDRFSAERLKGVDSTLKIQPAKLEDSAVYLCASSSIRQRLSTDTQYFGPGTRLTVL.

J is TRBJ2-1 and V is TRBV27, with D unclear. There are 15 residues in the CDR3. The germline V gene encodes CDR1 MNHEY and CDR2 SMNVEV (reference sequence). With 5 bases removed from V and 0 bases from J, the gap between germline ends came to 11 bases. The CDR3 spells CASSPDPSSYNEQFF. CDR3 DNA sequence: TGTGCCAGCAGTCCCGATCCGAGCTCCTACAATGAGCAGTTCTTC.

The chain links TRBV21-1 to TRBJ2-1; the D call of TRBD2 is as the table states it, not checked on the DNA. TRBV21-1 is a documented pseudogene. The CDR3 runs 16 residues. The CDR3 spells CASSKPQRERDVEQFF. CDR3 nucleotides: TGTGCCAGCAGCAAACCTCAGCGGGAGCGGGATGTGGAGCAGTTCTTC.